Following are 14 T cell receptor beta chains from one sample sequenced in a study of identical twins. One entry per CDR3 protein, called by TCRdb with MiXCR from the 5' RACE reads. This sample has 120,000 to 150,000 distinct CDR3 sequences, with roughly 3.5% found just once. The source material was memory T cells sorted from blood. All receptors derive from a man aged 18-30 years in good health.

This clonotype was counted a few times. The CDR3 DNA reads TGTGCCAGCAGTTGGTCCCACAGGGAAGCTTTCTTT. It encodes CASSWSHREAFF. This sequence joins TRBV28 and TRBJ1-1, with D perhaps matching TRBD1 (5 bases). CDR1 MDHEN and CDR2 SYDVKM come from the germline V gene. V gave up 4 bases and J gave up 8 bases, with 11 bases separating them. CDR3 length: 12 amino acids.

This clonotype was counted ten times or more. This rearrangement joins TRBV5-4 to TRBJ2-3, with D unclear. V lost 4 bases and J 6 bases, leaving 12 bases between the germline ends. The CDR3 is 13 amino acids. Per the germline V gene, CDR1 is SGHNT and CDR2 is YYREEE (reference sequence). CDR3 residues: CASSPRIGDTQYF. The DNA of the CDR3 is TGTGCCAGCAGCCCAAGGATTGGTGATACGCAGTATTTT.

This clonotype was observed many times. The chain joins TRBV7-6 to TRBJ2-2, with 7 bases aligning to TRBD1. The CDR3 length is 16 residues. With V trimmed by 1 base and J by 8 bases, 10 bases remained unmatched. In germline, CDR1 is SGHVS, CDR2 FNYEAQ. The DNA for the CDR3 is TGTGCCAGCAGCTTAGAAGTCCCGACAGGGTCGGGGGAGCTGTTTTTT. It yields the protein CASSLEVPTGSGELFF.

This clonotype appeared many times. The genes are TRBV6-2 or TRBV6-3 and TRBJ2-4, with TRBD1 matching 10 bases. V was clipped by 8 bases and J by 5 bases; unmatched bases: 0. In germline, CDR1 is MNHEY, CDR2 SVGEGT. The CDR3 is 12 amino acids. In DNA form, the CDR3 reads TGTGCCAGCGGACAGGGGGAAAACATTCAGTACTTC. It specifies CASGQGENIQYF.

This clonotype has ten or more counts. CDR3 sequence: CSASGLAGDSGQYF. CDR3 in DNA: TGCAGTGCATCGGGACTAGCGGGAGATTCGGGGCAGTATTTT. The J gene is TRBJ2-3, the V gene TRBV20-1; 14 nucleotides line up with TRBD2. J gave up 11 bases and V 6 bases, and 10 bases lay outside the gene matches. CDR1 and CDR2 (germline): DFQATT, SNEGSKA (reference sequence). The CDR3 spans 14 residues.

This clonotype came up many times. The rearrangement links TRBV6-2 or TRBV6-3 to TRBJ2-2; 7 positions match TRBD1. This CDR3 comprises 14 residues. Germline CDR1 reads MNHEY; CDR2 reads SVGEGT. Losses at the gene ends were 10 bases for V and 3 bases for J; bases not matched to a gene: 8. The CDR3 loop is CATQDRVDTGELFF. The CDR3 region has the DNA TGTGCCACCCAAGACAGGGTGGACACCGGGGAGCTGTTTTTT.

At least ten counts were recorded for this clonotype. The CDR3 DNA reads TGTGCCAGTAGTCCCGGGACTAGCGCCAATGAGCAGTTCTTC. Translating it yields CASSPGTSANEQFF. The chain couples TRBV19 to TRBJ2-1, with 10 bases that match TRBD2. The CDR3 loop spans 14 amino acids. Looked up from germline, CDR1 is LNHDA and CDR2 is SQIVND (reference sequence). Losses at the gene ends were 5 bases for V and 6 bases for J; bases not matched to a gene: 4.

The sample holds many counts of this clonotype. The CDR3 region has the DNA TGCGCCAGCAGCCTGGACCTGCGGACAGGGGACATTCAGTACTTC. Amino acid sequence: CASSLDLRTGDIQYF. The chain couples TRBV5-1 to TRBJ2-4, with 9 bases fitting TRBD1. J was trimmed by 8 bases and V by 4 bases; bases with no gene match: 10. The CDR3 is 15 amino acids. The germline V gene has CDR1 SGHRS and CDR2 YFSETQ.

This clonotype has at least ten counts. The J gene is TRBJ1-6, the V gene TRBV3-1; the match to TRBD1 covers 8 bases. With 2 bases clipped from V and 9 bases from J, the junction kept 3 bases outside the gene matches. The germline V gene has CDR1 LGHDT and CDR2 YNNKEL (reference sequence). The CDR3 consists of 14 residues. For the CDR3, the DNA is TGTGCCAGCAGCCAAAACAGGGGGGTTTCACCCCTCCACTTT. Translated: CASSQNRGVSPLHF.

This rearrangement joins TRBV7-2 to TRBJ1-5; tentatively, D is TRBD1 (5 bases). CDR1 is SGHTA, CDR2 FQGNSA, per germline. The CDR3 runs 16 residues. Trimming took off 1 base at V and 2 bases at J, with 12 bases between the two ends. The CDR3, as DNA: TGTGCCAGCAGCTTAGTAGCCACACAGGGCAATCAGCCCCAGCATTTT. Translated, it gives CASSLVATQGNQPQHF.

This clonotype was seen ten or more times. The CDR3 here is CSAILGSPRLYSTDTQYF. In nucleotides, the CDR3 is TGCAGTGCTATCTTGGGTTCCCCGAGGTTGTATAGCACAGATACGCAGTATTTT. The chain couples TRBV20-1 to TRBJ2-3, with D unclear. CDR3 length: 18 residues. In germline, CDR1 is DFQATT, CDR2 SNEGSKA (reference sequence). V dropped 4 bases and J dropped 0 bases, with 23 bases sitting between them.

This clonotype occurred many times. The V and J genes are TRBV19 and TRBJ2-6; the D call may be TRBD1 or TRBD2 (5 bases each). Germline V gene data show CDR1 as LNHDA and CDR2 as SQIVND (reference sequence). Trimming left V 10 bases short and J 2 bases short, with 9 bases between. CDR3 length: 13 amino acids. This chain's CDR3 is CATRGAGANVLTF. For the CDR3, the DNA is TGTGCCACCCGGGGCGCTGGGGCCAACGTCCTGACTTTC.

The chain has TRBV6-1 and TRBJ2-7; possibly TRBD1 for D (5 bases). Germline V gene lookup returns CDR1 MNHNS and CDR2 SASEGT. With 1 base removed from V and 12 bases from J, the gap between germline ends came to 10 bases. CDR3 length: 11 amino acids. In DNA, the CDR3 is TGTGCCAGCAGTGAAGACAGGAGTAGGTACGTC. Translated, it gives CASSEDRSRYV.

This clonotype was seen at least ten times. The V call is TRBV20-1, the J call TRBJ2-3, with 14 bases aligning to TRBD2. Germline V lookup: CDR1 DFQATT, CDR2 SNEGSKA (reference sequence). CDR3 length: 15 residues. V lost 6 bases, J lost 5 bases, and 7 bases stayed unmatched. Here the CDR3 reads CSAQTGTSGRDTQYF. The DNA of the CDR3 is TGCAGTGCCCAAACCGGGACTAGCGGGAGAGATACGCAGTATTTT.